The TCR beta chain described here comes from a study of spatial heterogeneity in lung cancer. TCRdb recomputed calls from the 5' RACE reads with MiXCR, one row per CDR3 protein. The sample shows about 12,000 distinct CDR3 sequences, 6.2% of them seen only once. The time point denotes: sample taken at primary tumor resection. Whole RNA obtained from tumor, nontumor lung or frozen PBMC underwent sequencing without sorting. Samples came from some 73 TRACERx patients with untreated early-stage lung cancer. This clonotype was observed many times. This beta chain is an off-target read within a library intended for alpha chains, so its frequency means little. The CDR3 totals 16 residues. Trimming removed 0 bases from V and 7 bases from J; junction bases left unmatched: 5. Per the germline V gene, CDR1 is SGHRS and CDR2 is YFSETQ.

This specimen was normal lung tissue next to the tumor, taken at surgery. The source is a male donor with early-stage non-small cell lung cancer. The rearrangement links TRBV5-1 to TRBJ1-6; 9 bases align to TRBD1. The CDR3 sequence is CASSLEWDRANSPLHF. Here the CDR3 DNA reads TGCGCCAGCAGCTTGGAATGGGACAGGGCGAATTCACCCCTCCACTTT.